The clone carrying this T cell receptor (beta chain) was seen more than once but under ten times. The antigen is undetermined. Trimming stripped 3 bases from V and 7 bases from J, with 12 bases between. The CDR3 length is 14 residues. Germline V gene sequence: CDR1 KGHSH, CDR2 LQKENI. The sample belongs to a study of response to subunit inactivated influenza vaccine. Study-level points and caveats: Authors proposed each seasonal influenza vaccination draws in few new T cells.

MiXCR was run by TCRdb on the RT-PCR reads, yielding one entry per CDR3 protein. Counted here are about 620,000 distinct CDR3 sequences, 12% occurring once; the ten biggest clones make up about 10%. This TCR derives from a man aged 50-59 years who received an inactivated influenza vaccine. Sequences were derived from PBMCs from blood, sampled on the day of vaccination. V is TRBV18 and J is TRBJ2-2; D may be TRBD2 (5 bases). CDR3 in amino acids: CASSPLATGGELFF. The DNA for the CDR3 is TGTGCCAGCTCACCGTTAGCGACCGGCGGGGAGCTGTTTTTT.